This T cell receptor (beta chain) was profiled in a study of blood T cell repertoires in COVID-19. Study details: Samples of COVID-19 (acute and convalescent) were obtained from the United States, Italy and Spain.

Per the study methods: Reference gene primer amplification in the assay estimated nucleated cell counts. Clones were read by immunoSEQ multiplex PCR, and TCRdb kept only the in-frame ones, dropping some. The V and J calls and clone size were taken over from that table, and D and trimming were inferred from the DNA. The sample lists some 200,000 clones; 75% to 85% were seen once. The CDR3 loop spans 15 amino acids. The germline V gene encodes CDR1 LNHNV and CDR2 YYDKDF (reference sequence). Germline trimming cut 3 bases from V and 3 bases from J; bases unmatched to any gene: 5. The chain uses TRBV15 and TRBJ2-5, with 9 bases that match TRBD2. The source is a woman over 75 with COVID-19, enrolled during active disease. Source material: peripheral blood. The CDR3 DNA reads as TGTGCCACCAGCAGGGGGACTAGCCCGGAAGAGACCCAGTACTTC. Amino acids: CATSRGTSPEETQYF.